This T cell receptor (beta chain) was captured in a study of post-analysis software for immune sequencing data. Study-level information: The disease courses spanned relapsing-remitting, secondary progressive and progressive-relapsing forms of multiple sclerosis. The study, taken as a whole, reports: Among 5 or 6 TRBV segments more frequent in patients than controls were TRBV5-6, TRBV5-1 and TRBV20-1. Samples from one preparation batch, clustered by F measure, grouped strongly together. There was significantly lower normalized Chao1 diversity in multiple sclerosis patients than in controls.

Germline V gene data show CDR1 as DFQATT and CDR2 as SNEGSKA (reference sequence). The V and J ends lost 6 bases and 4 bases respectively, with 9 bases between them. The CDR3 sequence is 11 residues long. Concerning this clonotype itself: What it binds is not known.

TCR beta cDNA libraries had unique molecular identifiers. Starting from roughly 1.1 to 9.2 million T cells, the study yielded roughly 0.5 million cDNA molecules. Using its own MiXCR run on the PCR reads, TCRdb lists one record per CDR3 protein. The table records about 500,000 distinct CDR3 sequences, approximately 46% of them present only once. The rearrangement joins TRBV20-1 to TRBJ1-2; TRBD1 is a possible D gene (6 bases). The receptor comes from a girl aged 5 to 17 with multiple sclerosis. The material sequenced was blood. CDR3 residues: CSARTVYGYTF. The DNA of the CDR3 is TGCAGTGCCAGGACAGTCTATGGCTACACCTTC.